Sequencing of this T cell receptor (beta chain) was carried out in a study of cytomegalovirus exposure and HLA in healthy donors. Study-level background: It was reported in a later analysis that the same platform had been used for the 120 validation repertoires as for the approximately 730 first-cohort repertoires.

A roughly 120-subject validation cohort, separate from the approximately 670-subject first cohort, supplied the donors. This CDR3 has 15 amino acids. Germline loops: CDR1 SEHNR, CDR2 FQNEAQ (reference sequence). V lost 5 bases and J lost 8; bases outside the gene matches: 6. Here immunoSEQ multiplex PCR was the method, and the copy in TCRdb shows in-frame clones only, minus some. The sample includes approximately 150,000 clones, approximately 86% of them seen just once. Of note for this clone: The antigen is undetermined.

Study findings and constraints: A few chains linked to CMV were shown in vitro to be specific for CMV antigens. Many donors carried some public TCRs, although rarity characterized most TCR sequences.

The chain is built from TRBV7-9 and TRBJ2-1, with TRBD2 matching over 13 bases. This clonotype originated in a man between 18 and 29 years old in good health and CMV-seropositive. Material for sequencing was PBMCs. The CDR3 sequence: CASSPGLAGRDEQFF. Written as DNA, the CDR3 is TGTGCCAGCAGCCCGGGACTAGCGGGGCGGGATGAGCAGTTCTTC.